These 10 T cell receptor beta chains were sequenced from one sample in a study of T cell repertoires in ileal Crohn's disease. The protocol was immunoSEQ multiplex PCR, while the TCRdb copy is restricted to in-frame clones and leaves out a portion. The sample includes several thousand clones, about 78% of them seen just once. The time point here: proximal margin of the surgical specimen (macroscopically non-inflamed). What was sequenced was ileal tissue. These receptors were obtained from an adult with Crohn's disease.

The V call is TRBV19, the J call TRBJ2-1; no definite D call. CDR1 and CDR2 from the germline V gene are LNHDA and SQIVND (reference sequence). Between the trimmed V and J ends, which lost 11 bases and 4 bases, there was a span of 18 bases. The CDR3 has 14 residues. CDR3: CAGQRSWKYNEQFF. CDR3 in DNA: TGTGCCGGTCAAAGGTCTTGGAAATACAATGAGCAGTTCTTC.

The J gene is TRBJ2-5, the V gene TRBV19, with 7 bases fitting TRBD2. This CDR3 is 15 amino acids long. Germline V gene lookup returns CDR1 LNHDA and CDR2 SQIVND (reference sequence). V shed 4 bases and J 1 base; nucleotides not matched to a gene: 6. CDR3 DNA sequence: TGTGCCAGTAGTAATCCTAGCGGCATCCAAGAGACCCAGTACTTC. It yields the protein CASSNPSGIQETQYF.

This clone was counted only a few times. This chain connects TRBV5-1 to TRBJ2-5; 7 bases are a match to TRBD2. Per germline, CDR1 SGHRS and CDR2 YFSETQ. V dropped 5 bases and J dropped 1; count of bases not matched to a gene: 14. This CDR3 has 17 amino acids. CDR3 residues: CASRSGTSHGGQETQYF. CDR3 coding DNA: TGCGCCAGCAGGAGCGGGACTTCCCATGGGGGCCAAGAGACCCAGTACTTC.

This clone was seen just once. V gene TRBV6-5 combines with J gene TRBJ2-5, with D possibly matching TRBD1 (5 bases). The DNA matches TRBJ2-7 better at its end, which makes the J call doubtful. Germline CDR1 MNHEY, CDR2 SVGAGI. The CDR3 is 13 residues long. This chain's CDR3 is CASSKTAYYEQYF. Here the CDR3 DNA reads TGTGCCAGCAGTAAGACAGCCTACTACGAGCAGTACTTC.

J is TRBJ2-7 and V is TRBV10-2; D is tentatively TRBD1 or TRBD2 (5 bases each). V shed 4 bases and J shed 2 bases, with 12 bases lying between them. Germline V CDR1 and CDR2: WSHSY, SAAADI. The CDR3 consists of 14 residues. CDR3 region: CASSAGTVTYEQYF. The CDR3 DNA is TGCGCCAGCAGTGCCGGGACGGTGACCTACGAGCAGTACTTC.

The gene calls are TRBV5-4 and TRBJ2-3, with 9 bases identical to TRBD2. Germline V CDR1 and CDR2: SGHNT, YYREEE (reference sequence). J gave up 6 bases and V 5 bases, and 16 bases lay outside the gene matches. This CDR3 comprises 17 residues. CDR3 protein: CASRAGGRNWAIDTQYF. CDR3 DNA sequence: TGTGCCAGCAGGGCGGGGGGGCGGAATTGGGCCATTGATACGCAGTATTTT. Drawing the rest from reference TRBV5-4 and TRBJ2-3, the complete variable domain is ETGVTQSPTHLIKTRGQQVTLRCSSQSGHNTVSWYQQALGQGPQFIFQYYREEENGRGNFPPRFSGLQFPNYSSELNVNALELDDSALYLCASRAGGRNWAIDTQYFGPGTRLTVL.

The chain employs TRBV6-4 and TRBJ2-3; D is uncertain. Between the trimmed V and J ends, which lost 3 bases and 4 bases, there was a span of 11 bases. CDR3 size: 14 residues. Germline CDR1 and CDR2: MRHNA and SNTAGT. CDR3 in amino acids: CASSERSIADTQYF. CDR3 nucleotides: TGTGCCAGCAGTGAAAGATCAATCGCAGATACGCAGTATTTT.

The chain joins TRBV9 to TRBJ2-2; D is uncertain. This CDR3 has 13 amino acids. The germline gives CDR1 SGDLS, CDR2 YYNGEE. V lost 2 bases, J lost 0 bases, and 2 bases lay in between. The CDR3 DNA reads TGTGCCAGCAGCGTTTCGAACACCGGGGAGCTGTTTTTT. The encoded protein is CASSVSNTGELFF.

This sequence joins TRBV6-4 and TRBJ2-7; 7 bases match TRBD2. Germline CDR1 is MRHNA and CDR2 is SNTAGT. This CDR3 is 13 amino acids long. V shed 6 bases, J shed 3 bases, and the junction held 5 bases outside the gene matches. As DNA, the CDR3 is TGTGCCAGCAGCGTGACTAGCCGCTACGAGCAGTACTTC. It codes for CASSVTSRYEQYF.

This chain uses TRBV9 with TRBJ2-5; D unresolved. The V end was cut by 1 base, the J end by 4 bases, with 11 bases between. This CDR3 contains 14 residues. Germline-derived CDR1 and CDR2 are SGDLS and YYNGEE. CDR3 DNA sequence: TGTGCCAGCAGCGTACTCGAACAAGGAGAGACCCAGTACTTC. Translated, it gives CASSVLEQGETQYF.